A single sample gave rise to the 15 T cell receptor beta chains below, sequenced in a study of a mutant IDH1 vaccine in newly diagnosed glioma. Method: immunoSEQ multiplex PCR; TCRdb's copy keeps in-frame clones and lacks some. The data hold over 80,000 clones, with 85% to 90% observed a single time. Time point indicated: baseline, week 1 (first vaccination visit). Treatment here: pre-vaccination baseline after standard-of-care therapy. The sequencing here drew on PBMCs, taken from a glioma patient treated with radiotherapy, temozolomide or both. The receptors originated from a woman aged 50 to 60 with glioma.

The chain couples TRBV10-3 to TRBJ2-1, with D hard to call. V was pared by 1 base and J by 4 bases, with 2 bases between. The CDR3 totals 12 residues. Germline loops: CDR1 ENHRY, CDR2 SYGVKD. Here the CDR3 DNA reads TGTGCCATCAGTGAGTTTTACAATGAGCAGTTCTTC. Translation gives CAISEFYNEQFF.

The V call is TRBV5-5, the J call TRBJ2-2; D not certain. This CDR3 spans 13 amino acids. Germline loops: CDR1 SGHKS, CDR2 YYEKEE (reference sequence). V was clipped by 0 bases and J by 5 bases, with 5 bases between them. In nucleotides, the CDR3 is TGTGCCAGCAGCTTGGAGTGGACCGGGGAGCTGTTTTTT. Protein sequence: CASSLEWTGELFF.

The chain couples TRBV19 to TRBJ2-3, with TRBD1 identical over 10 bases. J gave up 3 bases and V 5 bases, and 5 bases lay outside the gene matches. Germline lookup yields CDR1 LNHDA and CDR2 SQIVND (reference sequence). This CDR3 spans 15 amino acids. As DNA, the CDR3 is TGTGCCAGTAGTCCTCGACAGGGGGCTACAGATACGCAGTATTTT. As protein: CASSPRQGATDTQYF.

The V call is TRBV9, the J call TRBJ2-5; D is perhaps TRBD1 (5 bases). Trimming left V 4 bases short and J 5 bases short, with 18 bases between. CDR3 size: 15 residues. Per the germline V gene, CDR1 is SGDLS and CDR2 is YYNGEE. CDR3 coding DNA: TGTGCCAGCAGCCCTACTCAGGGTTCAGGGGAGACCCAGTACTTC. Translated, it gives CASSPTQGSGETQYF.

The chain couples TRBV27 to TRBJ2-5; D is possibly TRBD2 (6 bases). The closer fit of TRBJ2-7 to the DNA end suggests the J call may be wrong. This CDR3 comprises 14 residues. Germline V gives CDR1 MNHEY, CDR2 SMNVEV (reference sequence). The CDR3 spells CASSFGGALYEQYF. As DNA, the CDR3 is TGTGCCAGCAGTTTCGGAGGGGCCCTCTACGAGCAGTACTTC.

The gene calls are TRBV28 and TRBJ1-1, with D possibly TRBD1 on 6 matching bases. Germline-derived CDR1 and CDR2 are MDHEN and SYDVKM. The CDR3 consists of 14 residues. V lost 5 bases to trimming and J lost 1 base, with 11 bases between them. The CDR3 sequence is CASSLGQSNTEAFF. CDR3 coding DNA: TGTGCCAGCAGTCTTGGACAGTCGAACACTGAAGCTTTCTTT.

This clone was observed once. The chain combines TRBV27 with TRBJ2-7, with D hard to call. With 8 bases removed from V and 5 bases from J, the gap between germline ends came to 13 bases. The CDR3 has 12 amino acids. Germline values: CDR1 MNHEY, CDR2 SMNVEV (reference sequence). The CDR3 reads CASGLSPHEQYF. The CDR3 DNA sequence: TGTGCCAGCGGCCTCTCCCCCCACGAGCAGTACTTC.

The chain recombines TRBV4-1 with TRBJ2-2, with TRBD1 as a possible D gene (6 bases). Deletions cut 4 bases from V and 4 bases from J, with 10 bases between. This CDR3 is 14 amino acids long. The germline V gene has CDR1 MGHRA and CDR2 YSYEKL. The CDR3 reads CASSPGVSTGELFF. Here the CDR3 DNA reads TGCGCCAGCAGCCCAGGGGTTAGCACCGGGGAGCTGTTTTTT.

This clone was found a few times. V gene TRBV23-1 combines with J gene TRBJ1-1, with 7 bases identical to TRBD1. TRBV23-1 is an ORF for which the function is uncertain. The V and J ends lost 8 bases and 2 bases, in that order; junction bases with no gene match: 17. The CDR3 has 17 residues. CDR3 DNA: TGCGCCAGCCCAAGCGACCGGACAGGCCCGTTTAACACTGAAGCTTTCTTT. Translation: CASPSDRTGPFNTEAFF.

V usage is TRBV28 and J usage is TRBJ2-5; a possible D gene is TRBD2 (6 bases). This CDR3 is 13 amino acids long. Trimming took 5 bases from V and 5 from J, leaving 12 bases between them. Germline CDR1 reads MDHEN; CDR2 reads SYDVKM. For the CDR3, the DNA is TGTGCCAGCAGTACGGATGGAGGGGAGACCCAGTACTTC. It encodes CASSTDGGETQYF. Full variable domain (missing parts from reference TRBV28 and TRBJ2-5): DVKVTQSSRYLVKRTGEKVFLECVQDMDHENMFWYRQDPGLGLRLIYFSYDVKMKEKGDIPEGYSVSREKKERFSLILESASTNQTSMYLCASSTDGGETQYFGPGTRLLVL.

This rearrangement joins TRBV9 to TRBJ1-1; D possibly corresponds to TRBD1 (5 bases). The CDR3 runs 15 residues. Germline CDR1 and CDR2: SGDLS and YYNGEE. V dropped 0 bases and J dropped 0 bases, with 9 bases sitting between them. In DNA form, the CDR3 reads TGTGCCAGCAGCGTAGCTCCAGGGATGAACACTGAAGCTTTCTTT. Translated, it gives CASSVAPGMNTEAFF.

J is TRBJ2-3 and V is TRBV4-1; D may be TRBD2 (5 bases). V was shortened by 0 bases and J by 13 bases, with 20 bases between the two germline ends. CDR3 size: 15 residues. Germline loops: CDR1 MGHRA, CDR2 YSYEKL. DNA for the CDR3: TGCGCCAGCAGCCAAGAGAATTTGGCTAGCCGGGCCGAGTATTTT. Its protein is CASSQENLASRAEYF.

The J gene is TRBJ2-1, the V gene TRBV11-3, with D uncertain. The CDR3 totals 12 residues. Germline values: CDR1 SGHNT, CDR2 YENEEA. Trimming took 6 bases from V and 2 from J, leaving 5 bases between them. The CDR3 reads CASSTAYNEQFF. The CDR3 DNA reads TGTGCCAGCAGTACAGCCTACAATGAGCAGTTCTTC. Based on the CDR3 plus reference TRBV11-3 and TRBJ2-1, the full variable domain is EAGVVQSPRYKIIEKKQPVAFWCNPISGHNTLYWYLQNLGQGPELLIRYENEEAVDDSQLPKDRFSAERLKGVDSTLKIQPAELGDSAVYLCASSTAYNEQFFGPGTRLTVL.

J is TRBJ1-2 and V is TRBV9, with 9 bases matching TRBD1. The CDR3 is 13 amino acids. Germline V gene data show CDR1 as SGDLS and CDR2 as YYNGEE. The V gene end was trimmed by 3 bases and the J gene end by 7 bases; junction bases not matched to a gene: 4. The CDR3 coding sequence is TGTGCCAGCAGCGCGGGGACAGGGCGTGGCTACACCTTC. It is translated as CASSAGTGRGYTF.

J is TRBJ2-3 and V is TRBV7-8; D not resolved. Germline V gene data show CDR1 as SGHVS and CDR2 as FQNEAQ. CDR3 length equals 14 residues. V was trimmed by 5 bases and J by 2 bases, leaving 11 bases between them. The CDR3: CASSHSPFTDTQYF. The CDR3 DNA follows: TGTGCCAGCAGCCACAGTCCGTTCACAGATACGCAGTATTTT.